This T cell receptor beta chain was obtained from a study of shared clonotypes between healthy human individuals. Regarding this clone: A junction boundary mismatches the germline segment, possibly from a read error.

Investigators spread the genomic DNA of each subset evenly over several immunoSEQ plates. The authors loaded roughly 180 ng DNA, about 30,000 T cell genomes, into sorted-subset replicate PCRs. TCRdb keeps only in-frame clones here, not all; method: immunoSEQ multiplex PCR. The table records about 2.4 million clones, 80% to 95% of them present only once. The CDR3 extends over 13 amino acids. The germline CDR1 and CDR2 sequences are SGHTA and FQGTGA. The chain carries TRBV7-3 and TRBJ2-2, with D possibly called TRBD1 or TRBD2 (5 bases each). This TCR was recovered from a man aged 18 to 35 in good health. Some clones in this sample may be carry-over from other donors' samples. Sequences were obtained from naive CD4+ T cells from PBMCs. Subset defined: CD45RA+ positively selected. For the CDR3, the DNA is TGTGCGACCGGGGCAGGGAACGCCGGGGAGCTGTTTTTT. It encodes CATGAGNAGELFF.